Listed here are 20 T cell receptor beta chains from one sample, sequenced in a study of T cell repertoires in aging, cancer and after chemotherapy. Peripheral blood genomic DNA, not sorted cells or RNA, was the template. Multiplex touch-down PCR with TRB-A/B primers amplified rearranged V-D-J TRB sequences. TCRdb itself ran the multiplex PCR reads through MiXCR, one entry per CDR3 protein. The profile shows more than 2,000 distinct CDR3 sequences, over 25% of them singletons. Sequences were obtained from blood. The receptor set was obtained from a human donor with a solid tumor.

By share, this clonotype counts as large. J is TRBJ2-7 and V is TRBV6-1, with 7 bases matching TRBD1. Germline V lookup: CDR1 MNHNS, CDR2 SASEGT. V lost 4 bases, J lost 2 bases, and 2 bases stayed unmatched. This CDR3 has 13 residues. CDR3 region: CASSVDRAYEQYF. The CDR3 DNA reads TGTGCCAGCAGTGTCGACAGGGCCTACGAGCAGTACTTC.

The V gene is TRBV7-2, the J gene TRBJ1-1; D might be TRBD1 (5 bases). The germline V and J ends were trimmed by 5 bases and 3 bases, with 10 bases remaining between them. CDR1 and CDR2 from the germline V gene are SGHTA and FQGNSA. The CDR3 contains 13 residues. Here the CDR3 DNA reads TGTGCCAGCAGCAAGCGGGGGGACACTGAAGCTTTCTTT. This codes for CASSKRGDTEAFF.

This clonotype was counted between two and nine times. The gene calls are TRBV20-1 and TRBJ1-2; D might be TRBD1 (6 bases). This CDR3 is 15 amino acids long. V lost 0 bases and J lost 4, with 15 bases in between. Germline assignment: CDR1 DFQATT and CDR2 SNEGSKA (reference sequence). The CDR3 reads CSARDPQDSVYGYTF. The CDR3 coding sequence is TGCAGTGCTAGAGATCCACAGGACAGCGTCTATGGCTACACCTTC.

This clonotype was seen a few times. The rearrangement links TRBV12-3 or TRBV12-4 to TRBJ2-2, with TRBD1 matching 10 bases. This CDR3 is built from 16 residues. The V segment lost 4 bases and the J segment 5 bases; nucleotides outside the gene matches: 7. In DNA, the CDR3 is TGTGCCAGCAGTTCCCCGGGACAGGGGCGAACCGGGGAGCTGTTTTTT. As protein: CASSSPGQGRTGELFF.

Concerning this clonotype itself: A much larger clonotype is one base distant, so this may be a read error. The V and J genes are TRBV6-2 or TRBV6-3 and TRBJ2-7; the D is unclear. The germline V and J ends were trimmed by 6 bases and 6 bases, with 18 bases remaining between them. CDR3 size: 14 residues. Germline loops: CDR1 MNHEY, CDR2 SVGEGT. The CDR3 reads CASSFGISASEQYF. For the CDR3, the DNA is TGTGCCAGCAGCTTTGGGATATCTGCCTCCGAGCAGTACTTC.

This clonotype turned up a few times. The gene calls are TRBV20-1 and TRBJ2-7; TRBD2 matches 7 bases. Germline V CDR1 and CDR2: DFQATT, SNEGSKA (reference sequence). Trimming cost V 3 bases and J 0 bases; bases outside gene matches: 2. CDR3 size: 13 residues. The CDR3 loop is CSASGRSSYEQYV. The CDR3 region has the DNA TGCAGTGCTAGCGGGAGGAGCTCCTACGAGCAGTACGTC.

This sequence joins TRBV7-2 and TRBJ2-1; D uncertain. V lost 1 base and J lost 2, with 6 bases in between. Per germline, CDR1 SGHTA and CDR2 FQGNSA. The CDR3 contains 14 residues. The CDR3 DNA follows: TGTGCCAGCAGCTTAGTCCCCCCCTACAATGAGCAGTTCTTC. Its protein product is CASSLVPPYNEQFF.

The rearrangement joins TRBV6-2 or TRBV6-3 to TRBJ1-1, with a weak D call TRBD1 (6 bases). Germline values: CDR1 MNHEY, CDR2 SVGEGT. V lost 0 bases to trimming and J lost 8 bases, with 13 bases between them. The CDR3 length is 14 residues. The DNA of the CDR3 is TGTGCCAGCAGTTACTCGTTGGGGACATCAGAAGCTTTCTTT. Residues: CASSYSLGTSEAFF.

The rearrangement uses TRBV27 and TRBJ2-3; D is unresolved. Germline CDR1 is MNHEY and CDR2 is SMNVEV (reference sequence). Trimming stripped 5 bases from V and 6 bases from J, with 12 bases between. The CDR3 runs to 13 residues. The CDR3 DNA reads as TGTGCCAGCAGTCCCGCTCTTTTGGATACGCAGTATTTT. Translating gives CASSPALLDTQYF.

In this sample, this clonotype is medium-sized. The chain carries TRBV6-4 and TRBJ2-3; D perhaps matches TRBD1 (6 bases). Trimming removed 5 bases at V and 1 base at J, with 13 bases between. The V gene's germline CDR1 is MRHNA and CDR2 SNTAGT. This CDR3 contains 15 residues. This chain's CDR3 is CASSPQGRGTDTQYF. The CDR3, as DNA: TGTGCCAGCAGTCCCCAGGGGCGAGGCACAGATACGCAGTATTTT.

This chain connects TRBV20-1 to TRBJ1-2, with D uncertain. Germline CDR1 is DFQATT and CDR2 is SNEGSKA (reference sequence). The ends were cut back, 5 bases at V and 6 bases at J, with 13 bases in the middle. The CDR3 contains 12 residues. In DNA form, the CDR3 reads TGCAGTGCTGCGAGCCCCTCAGATGGCTACACCTTC. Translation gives CSAASPSDGYTF.

CDR3 loop: CASRTRDKETQYF. DNA of the CDR3: TGTGCCAGCAGAACCCGGGACAAAGAGACCCAGTACTTC. The gene calls are TRBV12-3 or TRBV12-4 and TRBJ2-5; maybe TRBD1 (6 bases). The CDR3 spans 13 residues. V was pared by 6 bases and J by 3 bases, with 11 bases between.

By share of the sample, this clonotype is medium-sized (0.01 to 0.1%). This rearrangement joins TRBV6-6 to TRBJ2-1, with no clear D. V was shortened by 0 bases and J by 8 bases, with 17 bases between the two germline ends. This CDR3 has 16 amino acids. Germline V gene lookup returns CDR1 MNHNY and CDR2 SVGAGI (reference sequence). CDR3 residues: CASSYSEPPDLDEQFF. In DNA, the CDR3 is TGTGCCAGCAGTTACTCGGAGCCCCCCGACCTCGATGAGCAGTTCTTC.

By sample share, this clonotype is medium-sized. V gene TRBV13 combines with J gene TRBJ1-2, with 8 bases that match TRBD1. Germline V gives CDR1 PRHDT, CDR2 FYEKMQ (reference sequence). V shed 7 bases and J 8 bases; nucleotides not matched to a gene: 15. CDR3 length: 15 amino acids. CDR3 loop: CASTTGRQGARGYTF. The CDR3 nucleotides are TGTGCCAGCACCACCGGCCGGCAGGGGGCGCGAGGCTACACCTTC.

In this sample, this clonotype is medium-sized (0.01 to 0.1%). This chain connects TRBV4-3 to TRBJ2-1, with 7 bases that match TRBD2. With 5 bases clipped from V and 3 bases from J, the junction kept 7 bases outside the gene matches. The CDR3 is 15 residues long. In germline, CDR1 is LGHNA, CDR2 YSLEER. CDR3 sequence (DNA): TGCGCCAGCAGCGCCGGGACTACCGACTACAATGAGCAGTTCTTC. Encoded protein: CASSAGTTDYNEQFF.

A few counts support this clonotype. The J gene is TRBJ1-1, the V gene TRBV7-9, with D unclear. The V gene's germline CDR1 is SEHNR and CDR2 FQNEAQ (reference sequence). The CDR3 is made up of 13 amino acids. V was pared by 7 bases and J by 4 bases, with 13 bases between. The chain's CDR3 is CASKEQITTEAFF. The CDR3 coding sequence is TGTGCCAGCAAAGAACAGATTACCACTGAAGCTTTCTTT. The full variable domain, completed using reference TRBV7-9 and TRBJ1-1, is DTGVSQNPRHKITKRGQNVTFRCDPISEHNRLYWYRQTLGQGPEFLTYFQNEAQLEKSRLLSDRFSAERPKGSFSTLEIQRTEQGDSAMYLCASKEQITTEAFFGQGTRLTVV.

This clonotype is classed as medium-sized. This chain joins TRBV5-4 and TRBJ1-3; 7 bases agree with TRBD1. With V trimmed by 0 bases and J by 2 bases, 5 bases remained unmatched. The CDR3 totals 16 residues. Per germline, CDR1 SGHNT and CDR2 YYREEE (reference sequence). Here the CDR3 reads CASSLEGDRAGNTIYF. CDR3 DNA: TGTGCCAGCAGCTTGGAGGGAGACAGGGCTGGAAACACCATATATTTT.

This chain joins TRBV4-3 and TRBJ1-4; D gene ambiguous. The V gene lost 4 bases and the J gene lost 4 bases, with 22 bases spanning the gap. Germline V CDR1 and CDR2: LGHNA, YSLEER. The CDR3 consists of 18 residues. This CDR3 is CASSPQRPSRLFNEKLFF. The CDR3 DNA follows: TGCGCCAGCAGCCCCCAACGGCCCAGCCGACTCTTTAATGAAAAACTGTTTTTT.

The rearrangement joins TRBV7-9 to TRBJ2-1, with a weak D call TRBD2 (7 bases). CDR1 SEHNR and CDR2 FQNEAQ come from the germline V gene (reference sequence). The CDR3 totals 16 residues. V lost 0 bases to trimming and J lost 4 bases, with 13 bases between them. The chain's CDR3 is CASSLAGGRGYNEQFF. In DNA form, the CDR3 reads TGTGCCAGCAGCTTAGCTGGTGGGAGGGGGTACAATGAGCAGTTCTTC. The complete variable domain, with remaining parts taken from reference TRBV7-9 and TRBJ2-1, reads DTGVSQNPRHKITKRGQNVTFRCDPISEHNRLYWYRQTLGQGPEFLTYFQNEAQLEKSRLLSDRFSAERPKGSFSTLEIQRTEQGDSAMYLCASSLAGGRGYNEQFFGPGTRLTVL.

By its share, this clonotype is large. The CDR3 loop is CASASGGIGEQYV. The CDR3 DNA reads as TGTGCCAGCGCGTCGGGCGGGATAGGCGAGCAGTACGTC. The chain employs TRBV6-2 or TRBV6-3 and TRBJ2-7, with a possible D match to TRBD2 (6 bases). Germline assignment: CDR1 MNHEY and CDR2 SVGEGT. V dropped 8 bases and J dropped 6 bases, with 17 bases sitting between them. The CDR3 totals 13 residues.